These 5 T cell receptor beta chains share one sample of origin, sequenced in a study of human T cells and chemical hapten exposure. As for time point: healthy volunteer bleed at 6 weeks. Total RNA was isolated from whole blood that had not been fractionated. TCRdb reanalysed the RACE reads using MiXCR and keeps one entry per CDR3 protein. Of more than 75,000 distinct CDR3 sequences listed, 8.6% were seen once; the top ten hold 1.5%. The sequencing input was whole blood. The receptors here all came from a male donor in good health. Some clones in this sample may be carry-over from other donors' samples.

The chain carries TRBV10-2 and TRBJ2-1, with no clear D. Trimming stripped 5 bases from V and 8 bases from J, with 13 bases between. This CDR3 region has 13 residues. Per germline, CDR1 WSHSY and CDR2 SAAADI. CDR3 DNA: TGCGCCAGCAGTCTATCGGGTCTGGATGAGCAGTTCTTC. It codes for CASSLSGLDEQFF.

This clonotype was detected only a few times. The V gene is TRBV7-8, the J gene TRBJ1-1, with TRBD1 matching over 7 bases. CDR3 length equals 14 residues. Germline CDR1 and CDR2: SGHVS and FQNEAQ. The V gene end was trimmed by 6 bases and the J gene end by 3 bases; junction bases not matched to a gene: 7. DNA for the CDR3: TGTGCCAGCAGTCAAGGGACAGCGCACACTGAAGCTTTCTTT. Protein product: CASSQGTAHTEAFF.

The chain joins TRBV9 to TRBJ2-3, with D possibly matching TRBD1 (7 bases). The germline V gene has CDR1 SGDLS and CDR2 YYNGEE. V was pared by 0 bases and J by 2 bases, with 13 bases between. The length of the CDR3 is 16 residues. CDR3: CASSVGGGTVTDTQYF. CDR3 sequence (DNA): TGTGCCAGCAGCGTAGGTGGAGGGACAGTCACAGATACGCAGTATTTT.

This clonotype was recorded many times. This chain connects TRBV4-2 to TRBJ1-6; 7 bases fit TRBD1. Germline lookup yields CDR1 LGHNA and CDR2 YNFKEQ. The ends lost 5 bases at V and 6 bases at J; junction bases unmatched: 1. The CDR3 contains 13 residues. The CDR3 bases are TGTGCCAGCAGCGCAGGGGGTAATTCACCCCTCCACTTT. This encodes CASSAGGNSPLHF.

The sample holds many counts of this clonotype. The chain employs TRBV27 and TRBJ2-3; 9 bases align to TRBD1. Losses at the gene ends were 0 bases for V and 4 bases for J; bases not matched to a gene: 8. The germline CDR1 and CDR2 sequences are MNHEY and SMNVEV (reference sequence). The CDR3 length is 17 residues. In DNA, the CDR3 is TGTGCCAGCAGTTTATCGGGTACAGGGGGCTTGGCAGATACGCAGTATTTT. This translates into CASSLSGTGGLADTQYF.